The rows below give T cell receptor beta chains drawn from one sample of a study of shared clonotypes between healthy human individuals. Repertoires were generated with immunoSEQ multiplex PCR, while TCRdb's copy carries only in-frame clones and drops some. Of roughly 2 million clones in the sample, almost 96% were seen once. Sequencing was done on a sample of naive CD4+ T cells sorted from blood. The receptor source for this set is a man between 18 and 35 years old in good health. Each CDR3 is given with its conserved first and last residue. A D gene is named only where the DNA matches it firmly. Rows give clone size only sometimes, using once, few, many, or a class for an expanded clone.

D,size,V,J,CDR3,DNA
.,once,TRBV30,TRBJ1-6,CAWSLPGQFNSPLHF,TGTGCCTGGAGTCTACCCGGTCAGTTTAATTCACCCCTCCACTTT
.,.,TRBV7-9,TRBJ2-7,CASSLAAGAAYEQYF,TGTGCCAGCAGCTTAGCGGCAGGGGCTGCCTACGAGCAGTACTTC
TRBD1,.,TRBV9,TRBJ2-7,CASSPRTGTYEQYF,TGTGCCAGCAGCCCTCGGACAGGGACCTACGAGCAGTACTTC
TRBD2,.,TRBV10-3,TRBJ2-1,CAISEWGGTSGRPIYNEQFF,TGTGCCATCAGTGAGTGGGGCGGGACTAGCGGCAGGCCAATCTACAATGAGCAGTTCTTC
.,.,TRBV2,TRBJ1-4,CASGLEGKKLFF,TGTGCCAGCGGGTTGGAGGGTAAAAAACTGTTTTTT
TRBD1,once,TRBV6-5,TRBJ2-3,CASSYSMGQITDTQYF,TGTGCCAGCAGTTACTCGATGGGACAGATCACAGATACGCAGTATTTT
.,.,TRBV11-2,TRBJ2-7,CASSLAAGTGEQYF,TGTGCCAGCAGCTTAGCCGCCGGGACTGGGGAGCAGTACTTC
.,.,TRBV28,TRBJ2-3,CASFPGQGLSTDTQYF,TGTGCCAGCTTTCCCGGGCAGGGGTTGAGCACAGATACGCAGTATTTT
TRBD2,.,TRBV5-1,TRBJ2-3,CASSLGTSGGSTDTQYF,TGCGCCAGCAGCTTAGGGACTAGCGGGGGTAGCACAGATACGCAGTATTTT
.,once,TRBV28,TRBJ1-5,CASSLGGQVNQPQHF,TGTGCCAGCAGTTTAGGCGGTCAGGTAAATCAGCCCCAGCATTTT
TRBD2,.,TRBV5-4,TRBJ2-2,CASSRRENGELFF,TGTGCCAGCAGCCGGCGGGAGAACGGGGAGCTGTTTTTT
.,.,TRBV12-5,TRBJ2-5,CASGLLYPYQETQYF,TGTGCTAGTGGTTTGTTGTATCCGTACCAAGAGACCCAGTACTTC
TRBD2,.,TRBV18,TRBJ2-3,CASSGTSGRSSADTQYF,TGTGCCAGCTCAGGTACTAGCGGGAGGAGCTCTGCAGATACGCAGTATTTT
TRBD1,.,TRBV5-4,TRBJ2-7,CASSQLRQGAYEQYF,TGTGCCAGCAGCCAACTCCGACAGGGAGCCTACGAGCAGTACTTC
.,.,TRBV5-1,TRBJ2-5,CASSLVATPAETQYF,TGCGCCAGCAGCTTGGTTGCGACCCCAGCGGAGACCCAGTACTTC
TRBD2,.,TRBV7-2,TRBJ2-7,CASSLFAGARYEQYF,TGTGCCAGCAGCTTATTTGCGGGAGCTAGGTACGAGCAGTACTTC
.,.,TRBV10-3,TRBJ1-2,CAISEWQDGSNYGYTF,TGTGCCATCAGTGAGTGGCAGGATGGAAGTAACTATGGCTACACCTTC
.,once,TRBV15,TRBJ2-7,CATSTPGVPYEQYF,TGTGCCACCAGCACCCCGGGGGTCCCCTACGAGCAGTACTTC
.,.,TRBV10-3,TRBJ1-2,CAISGQNYGYTF,TGTGCCATCAGCGGCCAGAACTATGGCTACACCTTC
.,.,TRBV4-2,TRBJ1-6,CASSHPDNSPLHF,TGTGCCAGCAGCCACCCAGATAATTCACCCCTCCACTTT
.,.,TRBV28,TRBJ1-3,CASSSIPLPIYF,TGTGCCAGCAGTTCCATCCCCCTTCCCATATATTTT
.,.,TRBV30,TRBJ2-7,CALGRGNSYEQYF,TGTGCCTTAGGTAGGGGAAACTCCTACGAGCAGTACTTC
.,.,TRBV29-1,TRBJ1-1,CSVEGRGNTEAFF,TGCAGCGTTGAAGGCAGGGGGAACACTGAAGCTTTCTTT
.,.,TRBV7-2,TRBJ2-7,CASSFPLRQTYEQYF,TGTGCCAGCAGCTTCCCCCTCCGACAGACCTACGAGCAGTACTTC
TRBD1,.,TRBV18,TRBJ2-7,CASSPGTGEYEQYF,TGTGCCAGCTCACCTGGGACAGGAGAGTACGAGCAGTACTTC
TRBD2,.,TRBV7-9,TRBJ2-7,CASSYHLSGGSEQYF,TGTGCCAGCAGCTACCACCTTTCGGGGGGAAGCGAGCAGTACTTC
.,.,TRBV5-6,TRBJ2-3,CASRLGQTFTDTQYF,TGTGCCAGCAGGTTGGGGCAGACTTTCACAGATACGCAGTATTTT
TRBD1,.,TRBV6-5,TRBJ1-3,CASSRTGGDGNTIYF,TGTGCCAGCAGTCGGACAGGGGGCGATGGAAACACCATATATTTT
TRBD1,.,TRBV4-2,TRBJ1-2,CASSQGTGRDYGYTF,TGTGCCAGCAGCCAAGGGACAGGGCGGGACTATGGCTACACCTTC
TRBD1,.,TRBV9,TRBJ1-1,CASSAEVPRQGAFF,TGTGCCAGCAGCGCCGAGGTTCCCCGACAGGGAGCTTTCTTT
.,.,TRBV19,TRBJ2-5,CASSTAGWGQTQYF,TGTGCCAGTAGTACGGCGGGATGGGGCCAGACCCAGTACTTC
TRBD1,.,TRBV30,TRBJ2-1,CAWRPQGTGRLNSYNEQFF,TGTGCCTGGAGACCACAAGGGACAGGGCGCCTTAACTCCTACAATGAGCAGTTCTTC
.,.,TRBV6-6,TRBJ1-2,CASAIGIGYGYTF,TGTGCCAGCGCAATTGGGATTGGCTATGGCTACACCTTC
TRBD2,.,TRBV7-9,TRBJ2-1,CASSLPRVGSGRSNEQFF,TGTGCCAGCAGCTTACCCAGGGTCGGGAGCGGGAGGTCGAATGAGCAGTTCTTC
.,.,TRBV4-2,TRBJ1-2,CASSQDLGQGYGYTF,TGTGCCAGCAGCCAAGATCTGGGCCAGGGGTATGGCTACACCTTC
TRBD1,.,TRBV19,TRBJ1-1,CASSMGQGRTEAFF,TGTGCCAGTAGTATGGGACAGGGACGGACTGAAGCTTTCTTT
.,.,TRBV7-9,TRBJ2-2,CASPGAGPNTGELFF,TGTGCCAGCCCTGGAGCGGGCCCGAACACCGGGGAGCTGTTTTTT
TRBD1,.,TRBV25-1,TRBJ1-4,CASSDRQGLATNEKLFF,TGTGCCAGCAGTGACCGACAGGGGCTTGCAACTAATGAAAAACTGTTTTTT
.,.,TRBV4-1,TRBJ1-1,CASSPEAQKLGTEAFF,TGCGCCAGCAGCCCCGAGGCCCAAAAACTGGGCACTGAAGCTTTCTTT
.,.,TRBV11-2,TRBJ2-5,CASSFQTLLETQYF,TGTGCCAGCAGCTTCCAGACCTTGCTCGAGACCCAGTACTTC
TRBD1,once,TRBV18,TRBJ1-3,CASSGQDLGNTIYF,TGTGCCAGCTCCGGACAGGATCTAGGAAACACCATATATTTT
.,.,TRBV6-5,TRBJ2-5,CASSRAGTLRETQYF,TGTGCCAGCAGCCGCGCGGGGACGTTGAGGGAGACCCAGTACTTC
.,.,TRBV28,TRBJ1-1,CASSPTRGNTEAFF,TGTGCCAGCAGTCCCACTAGGGGGAACACTGAAGCTTTCTTT
.,.,TRBV6-6,TRBJ1-4,CASSYSKAGSEKLFF,TGTGCCAGCAGTTACTCAAAGGCAGGGTCTGAAAAACTGTTTTTT
TRBD2,.,TRBV6-5,TRBJ2-1,CASSYWTSGRGNEQFF,TGTGCCAGCAGTTACTGGACTAGCGGGAGAGGTAATGAGCAGTTCTTC
.,.,TRBV11-1,TRBJ2-1,CASSLMGEDEQFF,TGTGCCAGCAGCTTAATGGGAGAGGATGAGCAGTTCTTC
.,.,TRBV11-2,TRBJ2-5,CASSFWGEETQYF,TGTGCCAGCAGCTTTTGGGGTGAAGAGACCCAGTACTTC
TRBD2,.,TRBV25-1,TRBJ2-7,CASRGLAGGPGEQYF,TGTGCCAGCAGGGGATTAGCGGGAGGGCCTGGCGAGCAGTACTTC
.,.,TRBV5-4,TRBJ1-2,CASSLEGRPIYGYTF,TGTGCCAGCAGCTTGGAGGGCCGCCCAATCTATGGCTACACCTTC
.,.,TRBV11-2,TRBJ1-3,CASSFPLSGNTIYF,TGTGCCAGCAGCTTCCCGTTATCTGGAAACACCATATATTTT
TRBD1,few,TRBV7-3,TRBJ2-4,CASSTGTGVAKNIQYF,TGTGCCAGCAGTACCGGGACAGGGGTAGCCAAAAACATTCAGTACTTC
TRBD1,.,TRBV7-2,TRBJ1-2,CASSPLWTGANYGYTF,TGTGCCAGCAGCCCCCTCTGGACAGGAGCGAACTATGGCTACACCTTC
TRBD2,.,TRBV27,TRBJ2-3,CASSRTSVLTDTQYF,TGTGCCAGCAGCCGGACTAGCGTCCTCACAGATACGCAGTATTTT
.,.,TRBV10-3,TRBJ1-1,CAISEWSGMNTEAFF,TGTGCCATCAGTGAGTGGTCAGGGATGAACACTGAAGCTTTCTTT
.,.,TRBV18,TRBJ2-1,CASSPGQSAYNEQFF,TGTGCCAGCTCACCAGGACAGTCGGCATACAATGAGCAGTTCTTC